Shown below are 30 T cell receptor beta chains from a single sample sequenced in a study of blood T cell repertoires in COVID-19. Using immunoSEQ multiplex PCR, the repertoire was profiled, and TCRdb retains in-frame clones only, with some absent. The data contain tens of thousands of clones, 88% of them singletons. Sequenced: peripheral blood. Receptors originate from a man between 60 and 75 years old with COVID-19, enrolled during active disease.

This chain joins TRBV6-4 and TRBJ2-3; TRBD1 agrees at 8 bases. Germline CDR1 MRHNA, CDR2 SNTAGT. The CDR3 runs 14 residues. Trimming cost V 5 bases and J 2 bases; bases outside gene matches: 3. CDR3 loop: CASSPGQDTDTQYF. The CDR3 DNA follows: TGTGCCAGCAGTCCGGGACAGGACACAGATACGCAGTATTTT.

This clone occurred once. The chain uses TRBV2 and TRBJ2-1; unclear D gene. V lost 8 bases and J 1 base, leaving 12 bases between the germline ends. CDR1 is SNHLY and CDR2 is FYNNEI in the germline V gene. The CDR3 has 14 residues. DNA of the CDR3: TGTGCCAGCTCCCTTCTCCTATCCTACAATGAGCAGTTCTTC. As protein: CASSLLLSYNEQFF.

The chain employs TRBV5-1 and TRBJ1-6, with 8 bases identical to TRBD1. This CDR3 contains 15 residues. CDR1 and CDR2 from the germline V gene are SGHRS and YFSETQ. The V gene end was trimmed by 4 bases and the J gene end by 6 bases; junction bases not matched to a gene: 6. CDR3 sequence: CASSHDRGVNSPLHF. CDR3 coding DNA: TGCGCCAGCAGCCATGACAGGGGAGTTAATTCACCCCTCCACTTT.

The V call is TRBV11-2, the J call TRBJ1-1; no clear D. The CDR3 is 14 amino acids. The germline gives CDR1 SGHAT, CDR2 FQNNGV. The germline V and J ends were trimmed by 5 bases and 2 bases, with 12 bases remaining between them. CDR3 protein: CASSERVSNTEAFF. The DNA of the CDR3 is TGTGCCAGCAGCGAACGGGTTTCCAACACTGAAGCTTTCTTT.

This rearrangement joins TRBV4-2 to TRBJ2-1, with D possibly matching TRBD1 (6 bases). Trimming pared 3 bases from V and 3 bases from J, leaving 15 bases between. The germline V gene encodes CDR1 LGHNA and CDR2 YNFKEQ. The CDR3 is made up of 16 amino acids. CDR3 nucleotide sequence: TGTGCCAGCAGCCAGAACCCGGAAGGGGGCTACAATGAGCAGTTCTTC. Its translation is CASSQNPEGGYNEQFF.

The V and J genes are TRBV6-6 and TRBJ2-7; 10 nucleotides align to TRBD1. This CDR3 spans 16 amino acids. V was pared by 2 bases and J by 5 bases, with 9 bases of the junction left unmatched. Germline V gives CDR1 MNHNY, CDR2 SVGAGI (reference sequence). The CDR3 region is CASSYGTGETLNEQYF. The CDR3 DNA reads TGTGCCAGCAGTTACGGGACAGGGGAAACCCTTAACGAGCAGTACTTC.

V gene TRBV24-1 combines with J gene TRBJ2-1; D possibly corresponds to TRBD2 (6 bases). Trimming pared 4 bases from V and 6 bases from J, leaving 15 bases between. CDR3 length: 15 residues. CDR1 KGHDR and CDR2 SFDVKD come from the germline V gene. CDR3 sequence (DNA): TGTGCCACCAGTGACGGGGGACTCAATCCCAATGAGCAGTTCTTC. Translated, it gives CATSDGGLNPNEQFF.

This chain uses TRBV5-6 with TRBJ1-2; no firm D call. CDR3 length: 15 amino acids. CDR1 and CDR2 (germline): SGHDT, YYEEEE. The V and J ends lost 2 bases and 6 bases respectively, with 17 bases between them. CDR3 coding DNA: TGTGCCAGCAGCTTCCCACGGGGAACTCATGATGGCTACACCTTC. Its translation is CASSFPRGTHDGYTF.

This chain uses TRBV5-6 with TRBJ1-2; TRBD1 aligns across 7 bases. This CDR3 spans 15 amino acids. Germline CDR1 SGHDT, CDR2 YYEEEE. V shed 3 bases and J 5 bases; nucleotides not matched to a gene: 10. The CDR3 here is CASSSGGGEWYGYTF. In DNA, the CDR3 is TGTGCCAGCAGCTCGGGAGGGGGCGAATGGTATGGCTACACCTTC.

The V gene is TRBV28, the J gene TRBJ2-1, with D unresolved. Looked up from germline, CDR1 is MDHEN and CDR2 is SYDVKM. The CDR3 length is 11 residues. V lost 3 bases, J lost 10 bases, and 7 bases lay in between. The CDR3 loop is CASSLGSEQFF. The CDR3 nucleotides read TGTGCCAGCAGTTTGGGCTCCGAGCAGTTCTTC.

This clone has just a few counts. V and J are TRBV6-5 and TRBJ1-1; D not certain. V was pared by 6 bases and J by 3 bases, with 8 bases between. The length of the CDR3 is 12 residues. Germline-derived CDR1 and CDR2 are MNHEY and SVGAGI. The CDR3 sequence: CASRRLHTEAFF. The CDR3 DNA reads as TGTGCCAGCAGGCGCTTGCACACTGAAGCTTTCTTT.

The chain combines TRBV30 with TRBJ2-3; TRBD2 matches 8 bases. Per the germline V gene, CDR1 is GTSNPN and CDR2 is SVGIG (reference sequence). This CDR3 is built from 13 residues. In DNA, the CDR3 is TGTGCTGGGGAGGCGGGAGGTTTTGGTACGCAGTATTTT. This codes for CAGEAGGFGTQYF.

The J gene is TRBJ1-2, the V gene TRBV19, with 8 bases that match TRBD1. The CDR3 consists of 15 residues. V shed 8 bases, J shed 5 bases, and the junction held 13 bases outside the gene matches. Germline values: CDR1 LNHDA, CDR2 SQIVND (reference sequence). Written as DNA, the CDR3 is TGTGCCAGTGGACGCGGGGACAGGAACTATTATGGCTACACCTTC. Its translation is CASGRGDRNYYGYTF.

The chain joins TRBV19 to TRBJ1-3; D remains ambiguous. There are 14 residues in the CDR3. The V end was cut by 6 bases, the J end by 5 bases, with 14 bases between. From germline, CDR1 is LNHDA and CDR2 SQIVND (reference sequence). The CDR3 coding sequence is TGTGCCAGTAGCACCCGGGGAAGCCGAAACACCATATATTTT. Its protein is CASSTRGSRNTIYF.

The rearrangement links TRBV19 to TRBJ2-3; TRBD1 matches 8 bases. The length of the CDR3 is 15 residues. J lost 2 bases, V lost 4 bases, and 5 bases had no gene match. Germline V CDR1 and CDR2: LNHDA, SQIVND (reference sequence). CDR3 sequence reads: CASSKGQAFTDTQYF. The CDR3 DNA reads TGTGCCAGTAGTAAGGGACAGGCGTTCACAGATACGCAGTATTTT.

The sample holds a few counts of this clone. This chain's CDR3 is CASSLTTDTGELFF. CDR3 nucleotide sequence: TGCGCCAGCAGCCTTACTACGGACACCGGGGAGCTGTTTTTT. The chain is built from TRBV4-1 and TRBJ2-2; D is uncertain. Germline V gene lookup returns CDR1 MGHRA and CDR2 YSYEKL. Trimming shortened V by 4 bases and J by 3 bases, and 9 bases separated the two germline ends. CDR3 length: 14 amino acids.

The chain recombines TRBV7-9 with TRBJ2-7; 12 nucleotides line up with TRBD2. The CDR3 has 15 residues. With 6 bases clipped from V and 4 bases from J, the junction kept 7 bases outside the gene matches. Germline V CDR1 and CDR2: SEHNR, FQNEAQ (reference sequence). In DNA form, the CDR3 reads TGTGCCAGCAGGCCTGGACTAGCGGGATCTTACGAGCAGTACTTC. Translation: CASRPGLAGSYEQYF.

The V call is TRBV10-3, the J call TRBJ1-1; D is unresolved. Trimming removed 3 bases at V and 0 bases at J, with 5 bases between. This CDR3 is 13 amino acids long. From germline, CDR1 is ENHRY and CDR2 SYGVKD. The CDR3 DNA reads TGTGCCATCAGTGACGCGGTGAACACTGAAGCTTTCTTT. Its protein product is CAISDAVNTEAFF.

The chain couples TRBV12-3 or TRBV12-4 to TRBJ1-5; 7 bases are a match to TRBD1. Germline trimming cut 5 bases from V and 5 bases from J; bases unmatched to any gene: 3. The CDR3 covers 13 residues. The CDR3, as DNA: TGTGCCAGCAGTGTAGGACAGGATCAGCCCCAGCATTTT. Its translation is CASSVGQDQPQHF.

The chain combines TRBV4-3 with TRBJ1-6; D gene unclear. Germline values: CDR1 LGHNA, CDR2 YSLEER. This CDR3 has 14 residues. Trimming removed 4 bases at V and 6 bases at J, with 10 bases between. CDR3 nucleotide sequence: TGCGCCAGCAGCCGGCCTGGCCTTAATTCACCCCTCCACTTT. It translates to CASSRPGLNSPLHF.

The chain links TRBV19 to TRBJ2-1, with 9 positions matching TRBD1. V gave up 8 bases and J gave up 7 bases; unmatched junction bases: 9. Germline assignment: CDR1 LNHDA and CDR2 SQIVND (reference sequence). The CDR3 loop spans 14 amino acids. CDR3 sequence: CASQKGQGGNEQFF. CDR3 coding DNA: TGTGCCAGTCAAAAGGGACAGGGTGGGAATGAGCAGTTCTTC.

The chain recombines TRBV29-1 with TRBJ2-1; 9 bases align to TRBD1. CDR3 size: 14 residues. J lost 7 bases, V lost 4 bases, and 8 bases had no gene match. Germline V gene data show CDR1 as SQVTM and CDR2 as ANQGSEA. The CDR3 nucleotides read TGCAGCGTTGCCGACAGGGGGAATAGAAATGAGCAGTTCTTC. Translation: CSVADRGNRNEQFF.

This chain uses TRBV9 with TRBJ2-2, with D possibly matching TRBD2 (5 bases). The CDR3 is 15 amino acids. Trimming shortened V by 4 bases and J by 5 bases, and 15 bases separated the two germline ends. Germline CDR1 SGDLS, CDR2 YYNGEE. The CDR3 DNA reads TGTGCCAGCAGCCCAGACCCTACGGGGACCGGGGAGCTGTTTTTT. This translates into CASSPDPTGTGELFF.

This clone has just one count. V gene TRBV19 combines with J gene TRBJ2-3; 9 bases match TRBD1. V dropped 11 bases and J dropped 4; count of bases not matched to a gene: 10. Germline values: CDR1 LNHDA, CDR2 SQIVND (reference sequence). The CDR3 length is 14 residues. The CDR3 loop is CAAGTGISPDTQYF. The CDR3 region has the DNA TGTGCCGCCGGGACAGGGATTTCACCAGATACGCAGTATTTT.

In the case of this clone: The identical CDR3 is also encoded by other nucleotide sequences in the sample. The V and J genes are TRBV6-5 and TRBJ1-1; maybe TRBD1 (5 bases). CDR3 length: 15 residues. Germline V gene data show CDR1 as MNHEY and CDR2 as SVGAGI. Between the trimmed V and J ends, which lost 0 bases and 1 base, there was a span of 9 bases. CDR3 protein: CASSYSRGPNTEAFF. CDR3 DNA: TGTGCCAGCAGTTACTCGCGGGGCCCGAACACTGAAGCTTTCTTT.

The CDR3 is CASSVGTGGVGGYTF. In DNA form, the CDR3 reads TGTGCCAGCAGCGTAGGAACAGGGGGCGTAGGTGGCTACACCTTC. The rearrangement joins TRBV9 to TRBJ1-2; 9 bases agree with TRBD1. Germline V gives CDR1 SGDLS, CDR2 YYNGEE. This CDR3 is built from 15 residues. Losses at the gene ends were 0 bases for V and 7 bases for J; bases not matched to a gene: 7.

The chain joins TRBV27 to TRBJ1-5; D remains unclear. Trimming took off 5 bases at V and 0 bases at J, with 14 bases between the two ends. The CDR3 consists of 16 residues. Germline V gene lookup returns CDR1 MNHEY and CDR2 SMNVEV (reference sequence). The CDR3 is CASSQKAAGSNQPQHF. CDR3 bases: TGTGCCAGCAGTCAGAAGGCTGCAGGTAGCAATCAGCCCCAGCATTTT.

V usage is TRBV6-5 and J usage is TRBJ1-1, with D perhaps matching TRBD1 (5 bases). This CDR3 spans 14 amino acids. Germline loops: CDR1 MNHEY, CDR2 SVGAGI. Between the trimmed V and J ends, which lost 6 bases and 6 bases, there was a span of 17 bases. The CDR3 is CASSFQGGGAEAFF. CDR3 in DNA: TGTGCCAGCAGCTTCCAGGGTGGTGGCGCTGAAGCTTTCTTT.

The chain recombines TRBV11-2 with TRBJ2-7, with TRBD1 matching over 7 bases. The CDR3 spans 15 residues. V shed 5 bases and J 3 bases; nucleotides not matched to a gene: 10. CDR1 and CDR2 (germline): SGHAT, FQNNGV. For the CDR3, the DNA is TGTGCCAGCAGCCCCGGGACAGCCAACCGCTACGAGCAGTACTTC. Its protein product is CASSPGTANRYEQYF.

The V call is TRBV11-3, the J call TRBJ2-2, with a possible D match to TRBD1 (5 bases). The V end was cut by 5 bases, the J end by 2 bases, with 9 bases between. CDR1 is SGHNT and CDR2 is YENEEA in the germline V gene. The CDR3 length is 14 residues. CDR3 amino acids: CASSLDRNTGELFF. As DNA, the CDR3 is TGTGCCAGCAGCCTTGACAGAAACACCGGGGAGCTGTTTTTT.